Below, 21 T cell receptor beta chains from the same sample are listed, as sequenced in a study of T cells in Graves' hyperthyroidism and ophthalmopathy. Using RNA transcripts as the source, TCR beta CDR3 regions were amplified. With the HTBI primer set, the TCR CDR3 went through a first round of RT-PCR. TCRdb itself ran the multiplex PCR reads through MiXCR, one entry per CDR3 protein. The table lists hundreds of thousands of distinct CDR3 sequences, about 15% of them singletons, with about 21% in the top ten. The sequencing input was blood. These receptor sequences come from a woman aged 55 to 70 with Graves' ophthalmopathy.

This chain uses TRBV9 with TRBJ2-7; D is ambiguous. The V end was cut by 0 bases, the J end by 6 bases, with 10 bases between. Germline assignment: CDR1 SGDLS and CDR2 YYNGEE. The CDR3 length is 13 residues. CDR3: CASSVAVDGEQYF. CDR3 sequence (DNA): TGTGCCAGCAGCGTAGCGGTAGACGGCGAGCAGTACTTC.

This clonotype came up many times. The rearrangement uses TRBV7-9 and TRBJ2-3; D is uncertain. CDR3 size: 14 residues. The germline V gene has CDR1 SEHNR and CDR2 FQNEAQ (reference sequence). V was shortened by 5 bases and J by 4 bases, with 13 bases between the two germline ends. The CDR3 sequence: CASSAPTLPDTQYF. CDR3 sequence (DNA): TGTGCCAGCAGCGCTCCAACTCTCCCAGATACGCAGTATTTT.

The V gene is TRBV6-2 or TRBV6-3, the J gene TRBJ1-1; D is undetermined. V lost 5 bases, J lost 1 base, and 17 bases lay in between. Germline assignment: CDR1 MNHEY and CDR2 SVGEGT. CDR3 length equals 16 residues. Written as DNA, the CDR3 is TGTGCCAGCAGTGACGTGCATGAGGCTCCGAACACTGAAGCTTTCTTT. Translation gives CASSDVHEAPNTEAFF.

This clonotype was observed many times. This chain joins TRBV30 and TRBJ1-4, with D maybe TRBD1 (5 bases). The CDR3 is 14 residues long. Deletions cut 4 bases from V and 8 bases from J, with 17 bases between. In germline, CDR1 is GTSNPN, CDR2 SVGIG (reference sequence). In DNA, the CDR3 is TGTGCCTGGAACCCCGGGGGAGAAGGAGAAAAACTGTTTTTT. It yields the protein CAWNPGGEGEKLFF.

CDR3 sequence reads: CASSLGGDRRGNNEQFF. For the CDR3, the DNA is TGTGCCAGCAGCTTAGGTGGGGACAGGAGGGGGAACAATGAGCAGTTCTTC. The chain is built from TRBV11-2 and TRBJ2-1, with 8 bases lining up with TRBD1. The CDR3 is made up of 17 amino acids. Germline V gene data show CDR1 as SGHAT and CDR2 as FQNNGV. With 1 base clipped from V and 5 bases from J, the junction kept 10 bases outside the gene matches.

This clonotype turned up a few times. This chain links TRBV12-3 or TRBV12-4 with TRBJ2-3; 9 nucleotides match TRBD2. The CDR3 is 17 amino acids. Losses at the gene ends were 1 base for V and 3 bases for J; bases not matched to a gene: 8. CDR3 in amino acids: CASSLVLGSGSTDTQYF. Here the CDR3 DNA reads TGTGCCAGCAGTTTAGTCTTGGGTAGCGGGAGTACAGATACGCAGTATTTT.

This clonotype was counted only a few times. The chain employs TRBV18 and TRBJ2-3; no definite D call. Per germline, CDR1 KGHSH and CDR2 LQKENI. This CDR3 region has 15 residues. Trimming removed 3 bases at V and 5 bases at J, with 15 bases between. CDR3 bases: TGTGCCAGCTCACCGGCTGATAGGAGCCGAGATACGCAGTATTTT. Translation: CASSPADRSRDTQYF.

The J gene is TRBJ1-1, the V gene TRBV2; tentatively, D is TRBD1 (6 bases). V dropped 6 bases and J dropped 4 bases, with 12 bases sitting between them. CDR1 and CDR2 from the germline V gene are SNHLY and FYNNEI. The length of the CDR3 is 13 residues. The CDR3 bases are TGTGCCAGCAGGGCAACAGGGACCACTGAAGCTTTCTTT. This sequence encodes CASRATGTTEAFF.

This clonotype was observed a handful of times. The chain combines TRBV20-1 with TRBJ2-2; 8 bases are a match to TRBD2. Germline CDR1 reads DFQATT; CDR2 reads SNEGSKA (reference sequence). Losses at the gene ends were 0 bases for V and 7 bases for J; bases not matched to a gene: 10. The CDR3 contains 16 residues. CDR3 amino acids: CSARDWLAGEGGELFF. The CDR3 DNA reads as TGCAGTGCTAGAGATTGGCTAGCGGGTGAGGGCGGGGAGCTGTTTTTT.

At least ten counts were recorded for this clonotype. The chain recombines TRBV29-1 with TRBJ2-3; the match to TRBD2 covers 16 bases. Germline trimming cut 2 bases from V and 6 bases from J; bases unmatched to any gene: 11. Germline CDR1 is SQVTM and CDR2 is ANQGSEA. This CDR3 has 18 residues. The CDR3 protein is CSVENPGLAGGPADTQYF. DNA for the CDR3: TGCAGCGTTGAAAACCCGGGACTAGCGGGAGGGCCGGCCGATACGCAGTATTTT.

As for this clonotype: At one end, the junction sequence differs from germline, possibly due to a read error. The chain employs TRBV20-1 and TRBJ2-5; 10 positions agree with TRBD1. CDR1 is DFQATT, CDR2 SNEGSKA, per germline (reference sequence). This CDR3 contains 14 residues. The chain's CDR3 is CSTRGQGGQETQYF. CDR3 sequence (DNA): TGCAGTACTAGAGGACAGGGGGGACAAGAGACCCAGTACTTC.

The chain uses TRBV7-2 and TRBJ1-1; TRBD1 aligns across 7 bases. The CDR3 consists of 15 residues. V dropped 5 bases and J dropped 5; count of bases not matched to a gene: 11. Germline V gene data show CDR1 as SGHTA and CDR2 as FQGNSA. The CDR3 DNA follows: TGTGCCAGCAGCAAAAATCCACCCAGGGGGACTGAAGCTTTCTTT. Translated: CASSKNPPRGTEAFF.

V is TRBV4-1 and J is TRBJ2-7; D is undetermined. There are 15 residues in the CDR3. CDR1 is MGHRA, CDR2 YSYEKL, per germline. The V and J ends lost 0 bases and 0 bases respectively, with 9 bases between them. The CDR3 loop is CASSQDKTYSYEQYF. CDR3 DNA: TGCGCCAGCAGCCAAGATAAAACATACTCCTACGAGCAGTACTTC.

The CDR3 region is CATSSVRETQYF. The DNA of the CDR3 is TGTGCCACCAGCAGCGTCAGGGAGACCCAGTACTTC. The rearrangement joins TRBV15 to TRBJ2-5; D remains ambiguous. The CDR3 has 12 amino acids. V lost 3 bases and J 5 bases, leaving 7 bases between the germline ends. Germline-derived CDR1 and CDR2 are LNHNV and YYDKDF (reference sequence).

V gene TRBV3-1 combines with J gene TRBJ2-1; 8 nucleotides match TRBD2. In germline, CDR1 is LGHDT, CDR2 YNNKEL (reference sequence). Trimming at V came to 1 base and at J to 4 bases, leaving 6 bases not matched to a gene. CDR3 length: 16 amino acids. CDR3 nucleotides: TGTGCCAGCAGCCAAGGACCCGGGAGGGCATACAATGAGCAGTTCTTC. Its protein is CASSQGPGRAYNEQFF.

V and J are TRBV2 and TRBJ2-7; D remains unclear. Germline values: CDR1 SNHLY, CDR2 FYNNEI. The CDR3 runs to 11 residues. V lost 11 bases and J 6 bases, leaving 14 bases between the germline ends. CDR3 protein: CADLGFGEQYF. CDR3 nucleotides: TGTGCCGACCTGGGGTTTGGCGAGCAGTACTTC.

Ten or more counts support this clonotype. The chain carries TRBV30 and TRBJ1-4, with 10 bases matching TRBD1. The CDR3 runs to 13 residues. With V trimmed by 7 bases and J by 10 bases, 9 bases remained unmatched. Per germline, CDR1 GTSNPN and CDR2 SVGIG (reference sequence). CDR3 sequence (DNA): TGTGCCTCAGCGACAGGGGGCGCGGGAAAACTGTTTTTT. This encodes CASATGGAGKLFF.

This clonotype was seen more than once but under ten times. CDR3 coding DNA: TGTGCCAGCAGCTTGGGGGCAGGGAGGAGCACAGATACGCAGTATTTT. Protein: CASSLGAGRSTDTQYF. The chain couples TRBV5-6 to TRBJ2-3, with D possibly matching TRBD2 (6 bases). From germline, CDR1 is SGHDT and CDR2 YYEEEE. This CDR3 is 16 amino acids long. V dropped 0 bases and J dropped 0 bases, with 11 bases sitting between them.

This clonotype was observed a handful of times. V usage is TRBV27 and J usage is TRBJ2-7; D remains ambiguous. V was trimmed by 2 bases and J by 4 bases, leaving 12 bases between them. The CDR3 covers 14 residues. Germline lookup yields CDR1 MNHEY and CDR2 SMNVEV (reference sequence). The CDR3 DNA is TGTGCCAGCAGTTTACAAGTGGGGTCTTACGAGCAGTACTTC. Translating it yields CASSLQVGSYEQYF.

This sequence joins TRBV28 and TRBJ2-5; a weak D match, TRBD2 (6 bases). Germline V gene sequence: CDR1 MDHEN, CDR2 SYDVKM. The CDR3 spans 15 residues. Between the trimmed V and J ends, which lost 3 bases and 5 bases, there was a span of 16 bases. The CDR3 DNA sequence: TGTGCCAGCAGTTTTGCGGGACTCCTGGGGGAGACCCAGTACTTC. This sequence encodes CASSFAGLLGETQYF.

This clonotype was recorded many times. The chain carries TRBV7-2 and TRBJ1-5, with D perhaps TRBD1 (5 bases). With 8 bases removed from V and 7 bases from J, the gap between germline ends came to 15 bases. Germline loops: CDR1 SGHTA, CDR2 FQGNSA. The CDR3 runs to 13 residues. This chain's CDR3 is CASGTGREQPQHF. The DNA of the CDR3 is TGTGCCAGCGGAACAGGCCGGGAGCAGCCCCAGCATTTT.